Listed below are T cell receptor beta chains from one sample, sequenced in a study of cytomegalovirus exposure and HLA in healthy donors. Sequencing used immunoSEQ multiplex PCR; TCRdb keeps in-frame clones, though not all of them. Among around 100,000 clones listed, 74% were seen once. The specimen sequenced was PBMCs. These receptors all stem from a woman aged 40 to 50 in good health and CMV-seropositive. Each CDR3 is given with its conserved first and last residue. Each record gives: CDR3 protein, V gene, clone size. The size of a clone is reported for some rows only, either as once, few or many, or as a class for expanded clones.

CASSVARNQPQHF | TRBV6-4 | .
CASSLGTSTDTQYF | TRBV7-3 | .
CASTTTGVNTDTQYF | TRBV9 | .
CASSSNDYRGRDRFSRAFF | TRBV5-1 | .
CASSLRPKLTAGGRPNEQFF | TRBV5-1 | .
CASSLQGGIYEQYF | TRBV2 | .
CASSTVQGNSGYTF | TRBV2 | .
CASSLRPAGGSNEQFF | TRBV5-1 | .
CASSQVGGRGAYNEQFF | TRBV14 | .
CASSLEQGYGYTF | TRBV7-9 | .
CASSRGDTNTEAFF | TRBV5-1 | .
CASSLAPSGASYNEQFF | TRBV7-8 | .
CASSRDSGEQYF | TRBV4-2 | .
CATALDRVTGELFF | TRBV19 | .
CASSQDPGQGRGNTIYF | TRBV4-2 | .
CASIPGVGTGEEKLFF | TRBV2 | .
CASSPRPLTDGGTQYF | TRBV4-2 | once
CASSIRDRGNTEAFF | TRBV19 | few
CASSLYQGNTEAFF | TRBV27 | .
CASSRLAGVGLGNEQFF | TRBV6-4 | once
CATSRGLAGGNEQFF | TRBV15 | .
CASSRQQSGANVLTF | TRBV2 | .
CASSSTTGPYEQYF | TRBV7-9 | .
CASSLARDTQYF | TRBV5-1 | .
CASSRSVEYEQYF | TRBV6-5 | .
CASSQTSGTDTQYF | TRBV5-6 | .
CASSVASGGTDTQYF | TRBV9 | .
CASSFSDSKNTEAFF | TRBV11-2 | .
CASSASQGAGNQPQHF | TRBV5-8 | .
CARSLDSRGTEAFF | TRBV5-3 | .
CASSNIAGTGELFF | TRBV11-3 | few
CASSVGQEVFTDTQYF | TRBV6-1 | few
CASSIGLGRINEQFF | TRBV19 | .
CASVTSGRFYEQFF | TRBV2 | .
CASSEARRARTNEKLFF | TRBV6-1 | .
CSGKSGDTQYF | TRBV20-1 | .
CSSSRTGTGWAGELFF | TRBV7-9 | .
CASSQGQDMNTEAFF | TRBV4-1 | .
CASNPDEGMRNSPLHF | TRBV10-1 | .
CASSAKGLAGANTDTQYF | TRBV9 | .
CASSRRETQYF | TRBV7-2 | .
CASSLGTGDGYTF | TRBV27 | few
CAINLQGAIDYGYTF | TRBV10-3 | .
CAWSPGTAWLIEQYF | TRBV30 | once
CATHHSLRLTQGNTEAFF | TRBV23-1 | once
CASSIIGRGAPETQYF | TRBV19 | .
CASSLGTVSYGYTF | TRBV5-1 | .
CATSRAPGLRNQPQHF | TRBV15 | .
CASSFPTSFQETQYF | TRBV5-1 | .
CASSLNRGAGYTF | TRBV7-3 | .
CASSYFSGTGNYGYTF | TRBV5-6 | .
CASSVTGGTGNTIYF | TRBV6-1 | .
CASNPQGIGNQPQHF | TRBV2 | .
CASSLAGNQETQYF | TRBV5-1 | .
CASSSPSRRVQETQYF | TRBV7-9 | .
CASRLQGAGKKLFF | TRBV19 | few